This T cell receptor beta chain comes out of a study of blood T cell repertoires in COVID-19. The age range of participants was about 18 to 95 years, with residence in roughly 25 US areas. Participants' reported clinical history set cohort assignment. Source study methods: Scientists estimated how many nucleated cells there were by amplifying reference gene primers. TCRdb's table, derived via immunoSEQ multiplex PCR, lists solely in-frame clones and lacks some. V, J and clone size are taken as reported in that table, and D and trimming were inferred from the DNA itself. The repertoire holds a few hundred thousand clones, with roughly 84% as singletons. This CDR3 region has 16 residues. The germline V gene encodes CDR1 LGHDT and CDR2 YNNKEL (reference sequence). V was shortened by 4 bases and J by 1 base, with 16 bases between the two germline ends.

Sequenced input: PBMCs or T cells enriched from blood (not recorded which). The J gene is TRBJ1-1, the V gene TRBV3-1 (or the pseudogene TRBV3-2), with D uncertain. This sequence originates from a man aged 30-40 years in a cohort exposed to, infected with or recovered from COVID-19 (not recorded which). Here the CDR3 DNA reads TGTGCCAGCAGCCCTCGGGGAGCTTTGGGGAACACTGAAGCTTTCTTT. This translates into CASSPRGALGNTEAFF.